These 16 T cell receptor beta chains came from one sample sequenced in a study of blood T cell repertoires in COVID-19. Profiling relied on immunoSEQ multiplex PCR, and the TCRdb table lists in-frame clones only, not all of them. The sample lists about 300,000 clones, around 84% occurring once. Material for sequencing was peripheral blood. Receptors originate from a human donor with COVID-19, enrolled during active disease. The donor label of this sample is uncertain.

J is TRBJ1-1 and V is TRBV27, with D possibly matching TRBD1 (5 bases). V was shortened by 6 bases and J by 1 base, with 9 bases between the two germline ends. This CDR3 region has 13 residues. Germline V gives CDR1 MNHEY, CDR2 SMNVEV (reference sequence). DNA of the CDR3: TGTGCCAGCAGCACAGACAGGAACACTGAAGCTTTCTTT. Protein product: CASSTDRNTEAFF.

The CDR3 loop is CASSQTSRYDNEQFF. CDR3 coding DNA: TGCGCCAGCAGCCAGACTTCCCGATACGACAATGAGCAGTTCTTC. The rearrangement uses TRBV5-1 and TRBJ2-1, with D uncertain. The CDR3 extends over 15 amino acids. Germline V CDR1 and CDR2: SGHRS, YFSETQ. The V end lost 4 bases, the J end lost 5 bases, and 16 bases lay between the germline ends.

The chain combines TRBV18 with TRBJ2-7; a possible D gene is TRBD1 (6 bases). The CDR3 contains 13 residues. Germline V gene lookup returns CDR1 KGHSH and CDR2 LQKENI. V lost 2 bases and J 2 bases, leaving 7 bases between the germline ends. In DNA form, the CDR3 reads TGTGCCAGCTCACCATCAGGGGCCTACGAGCAGTACTTC. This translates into CASSPSGAYEQYF.

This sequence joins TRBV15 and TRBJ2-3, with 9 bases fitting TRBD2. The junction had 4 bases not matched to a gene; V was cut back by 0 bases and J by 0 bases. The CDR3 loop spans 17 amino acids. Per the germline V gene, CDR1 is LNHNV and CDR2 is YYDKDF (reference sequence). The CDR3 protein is CATSRDRTSGSTDTQYF. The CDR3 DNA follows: TGTGCCACCAGCAGAGATCGCACTAGCGGGAGCACAGATACGCAGTATTTT.

The CDR3 DNA reads as TGTGCCAGCAGCGTTACAGGGTGGATAGGCGAGACCCAGTACTTC. This gives the protein CASSVTGWIGETQYF. The chain recombines TRBV9 with TRBJ2-5; D is perhaps TRBD1 (6 bases). Germline-derived CDR1 and CDR2 are SGDLS and YYNGEE. The CDR3 loop spans 15 amino acids. Trimming took 2 bases from V and 5 from J, leaving 16 bases between them.

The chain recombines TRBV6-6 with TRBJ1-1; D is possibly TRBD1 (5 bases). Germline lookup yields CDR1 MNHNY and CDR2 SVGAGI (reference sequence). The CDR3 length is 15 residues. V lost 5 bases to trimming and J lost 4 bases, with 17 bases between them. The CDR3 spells CASSTRTHSTTEAFF. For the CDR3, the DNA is TGTGCCAGCAGTACTCGGACACACTCGACCACTGAAGCTTTCTTT.

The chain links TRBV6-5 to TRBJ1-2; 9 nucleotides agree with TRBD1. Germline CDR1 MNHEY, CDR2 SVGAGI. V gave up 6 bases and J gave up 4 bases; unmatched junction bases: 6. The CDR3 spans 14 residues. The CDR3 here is CASRWDRAPYGYTF. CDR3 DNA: TGTGCCAGCAGGTGGGACAGGGCCCCCTATGGCTACACCTTC.

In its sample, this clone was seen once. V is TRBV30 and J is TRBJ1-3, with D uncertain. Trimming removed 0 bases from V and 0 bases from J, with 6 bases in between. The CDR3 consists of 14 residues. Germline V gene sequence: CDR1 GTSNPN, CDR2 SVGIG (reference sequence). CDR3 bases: TGTGCCTGGAGTGTACTCCGCTCTGGAAACACCATATATTTT. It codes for CAWSVLRSGNTIYF.

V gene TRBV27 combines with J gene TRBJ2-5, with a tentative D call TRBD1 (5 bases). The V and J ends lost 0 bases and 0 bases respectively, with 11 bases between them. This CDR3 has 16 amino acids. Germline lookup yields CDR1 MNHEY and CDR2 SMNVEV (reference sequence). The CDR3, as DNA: TGTGCCAGCAGTTTATCCGCCGGACACTACCAAGAGACCCAGTACTTC. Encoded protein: CASSLSAGHYQETQYF.

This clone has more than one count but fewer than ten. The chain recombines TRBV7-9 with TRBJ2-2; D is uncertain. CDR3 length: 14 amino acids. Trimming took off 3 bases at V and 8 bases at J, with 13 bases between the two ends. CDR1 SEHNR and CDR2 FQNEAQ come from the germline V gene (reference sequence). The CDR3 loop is CASSLFASEGELFF. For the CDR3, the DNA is TGTGCCAGCAGCTTGTTTGCAAGCGAGGGGGAGCTGTTTTTT.

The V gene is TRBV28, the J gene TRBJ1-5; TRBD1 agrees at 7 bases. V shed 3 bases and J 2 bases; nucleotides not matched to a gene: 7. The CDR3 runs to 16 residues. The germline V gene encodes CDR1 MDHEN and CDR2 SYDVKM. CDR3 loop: CASSLSGGSGNQPQHF. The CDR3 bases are TGTGCCAGCAGTTTGTCAGGGGGTTCGGGCAATCAGCCCCAGCATTTT.

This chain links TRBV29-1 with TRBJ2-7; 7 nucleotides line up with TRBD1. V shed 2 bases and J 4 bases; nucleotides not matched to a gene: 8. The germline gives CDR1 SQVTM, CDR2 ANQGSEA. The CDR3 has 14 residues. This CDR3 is CSVEPGAGGYEQYF. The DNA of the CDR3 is TGCAGCGTTGAACCTGGGGCAGGGGGTTACGAGCAGTACTTC.

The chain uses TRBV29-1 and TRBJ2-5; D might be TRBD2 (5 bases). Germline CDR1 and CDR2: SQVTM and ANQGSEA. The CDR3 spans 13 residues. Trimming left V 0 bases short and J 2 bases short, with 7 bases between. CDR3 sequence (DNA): TGCAGCGTTGAAGACGGGAAGCAAGAGACCCAGTACTTC. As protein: CSVEDGKQETQYF.

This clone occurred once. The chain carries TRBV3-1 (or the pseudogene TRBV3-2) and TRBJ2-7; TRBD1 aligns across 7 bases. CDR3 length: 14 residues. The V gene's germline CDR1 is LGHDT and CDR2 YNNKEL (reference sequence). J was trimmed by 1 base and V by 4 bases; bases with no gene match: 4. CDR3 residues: CASSLPGQSYEQYF. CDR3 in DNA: TGTGCCAGCAGCCTTCCGGGACAGTCCTACGAGCAGTACTTC.

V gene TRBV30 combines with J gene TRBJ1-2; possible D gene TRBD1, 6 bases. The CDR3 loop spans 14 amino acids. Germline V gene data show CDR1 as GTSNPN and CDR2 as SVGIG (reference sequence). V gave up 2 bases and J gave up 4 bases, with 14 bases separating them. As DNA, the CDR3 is TGTGCCTGGAGTCATTCAGGGGTAGGCTATGGCTACACCTTC. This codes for CAWSHSGVGYGYTF.

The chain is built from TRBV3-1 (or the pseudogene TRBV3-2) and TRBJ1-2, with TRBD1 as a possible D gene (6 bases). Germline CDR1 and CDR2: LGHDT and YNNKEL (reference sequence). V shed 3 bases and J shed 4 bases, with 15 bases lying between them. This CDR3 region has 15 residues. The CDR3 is CASSHLSDRLYGYTF. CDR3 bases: TGTGCCAGCAGCCATTTATCTGACAGGCTCTATGGCTACACCTTC.